These T cell receptor beta chains were read from a single sample in a study of CD8+ T cells in alopecia areata. Some clones are missing from TCRdb's copy, which holds only in-frame ones; the method was immunoSEQ multiplex PCR. The table lists about 130,000 clones, 50% to 60% of them singletons. The specimen was CD4+ T cells sorted from blood, collected at week 0. All receptors derive from a human donor with alopecia areata. The CDR3 runs from the conserved cysteine through the conserved F or W. D genes are given only for firm matches. Rows may omit the clone size; those that give it use once, few, many or a size class.

>TRBD2|TRBV4-2|.|TRBJ2-3
TGTGCCAGCAGCCAAGTAACGGGGGGGTTCACAGATACGCAGTATTTT
CASSQVTGGFTDTQYF
>.|TRBV19|.|TRBJ2-7
TGTGCCAGTAGTATCCGGACCGGGCCCTACGAGCAGTACTTC
CASSIRTGPYEQYF
>.|TRBV7-3|.|TRBJ2-3
TGTGCCAGCAGCTCCCAGGGAGGGGGCGCAGATACGCAGTATTTT
CASSSQGGGADTQYF
>TRBD2|TRBV18|.|TRBJ2-1
TGTGCCAGCTCGCCCGGACTAGCTTCCTACAATGAGCAGTTCTTC
CASSPGLASYNEQFF
>.|TRBV4-1|.|TRBJ1-2
TGCGCCAGCAGCCAGGGGAACTATGGCTACACCTTC
CASSQGNYGYTF
>TRBD1|TRBV4-3|.|TRBJ2-7
TGCGCCAGCAGCCATTCCCCGGGACAGGGGTTCTACGAGCAGTACTTC
CASSHSPGQGFYEQYF
>TRBD1|TRBV27|.|TRBJ2-2
TGTGCCAGCAGTCCACCGCCGGGACAGGGGATCGGGGAGCTGTTTTTT
CASSPPPGQGIGELFF
>.|TRBV7-2|.|TRBJ1-1
TGTGCCAGCGACTTAAGCGGTAGCGGGATCACTGAAGCTTTCTTT
CASDLSGSGITEAFF
>TRBD2|TRBV6-5|.|TRBJ2-5
TGTGCCAGCAGTTACTCACCAGCGGGGACCATCGCGACCCAGTACTTC
CASSYSPAGTIATQYF
>TRBD1|TRBV29-1|.|TRBJ1-2
TGCAGCGTGGGGACAGGGAACTATGGCTACACCTTC
CSVGTGNYGYTF
>.|TRBV11-3|.|TRBJ2-3
TGTGCCAGTGGGGAAGGGAGTGCCGCAGATACGCAGTATTTT
CASGEGSAADTQYF
>TRBD1|TRBV7-8|.|TRBJ1-2
TGTGCCAGCAGCCCGACGGGACAGCTAAACTATGGCTACACCTTC
CASSPTGQLNYGYTF
>TRBD2|TRBV2|.|TRBJ2-7
TGTGCCAGCAGTGAAGCGCTCGGCGGGGGGAGATACGAGCAGTACTTC
CASSEALGGGRYEQYF
>.|TRBV9|.|TRBJ2-1
TGTGCCAGCAGCGATTCTGGGGAGCAGTTCTTC
CASSDSGEQFF
>.|TRBV7-9|few|TRBJ2-7
TGTGCCAGCAGTACAGGAATCTACGAGCAGTACTTC
CASSTGIYEQYF
>.|TRBV7-2|few|TRBJ2-1
TGTGCCAGCAGCGGCAGGCTAACCTACAATGAGCAGTTCTTC
CASSGRLTYNEQFF
>TRBD2|TRBV6-1|.|TRBJ2-5
TGTGCCAGCAGTTCTAGCGGGGGCTGGGAGACCCAGTACTTC
CASSSSGGWETQYF
>TRBD2|TRBV7-2|.|TRBJ2-5
TGTGCCAGCAGGGGCAATAGCGGGGCGGGGGAGACCCAGTACTTC
CASRGNSGAGETQYF
>TRBD1|TRBV4-1|.|TRBJ1-5
TGCGCCAGCAGCCAAATAGGACAGGGGAGAAATCAGCCCCAGCATTTT
CASSQIGQGRNQPQHF
>.|TRBV19|.|TRBJ2-3
TGTGCCAGTAGTAGCGGGACTTACACAGATACGCAGTATTTT
CASSSGTYTDTQYF
>TRBD2|TRBV28|.|TRBJ2-1
TGTGCCAGCAGTACCCCGACTAGCGGGAGAAGGGGGGAGCAGTTCTTC
CASSTPTSGRRGEQFF
>.|TRBV29-1|.|TRBJ2-2
TGCAGCGTCCCTCTCCGGGACGGATACACCGGGGAGCTGTTTTTT
CSVPLRDGYTGELFF
>.|TRBV6-6|.|TRBJ2-6
TGTGCCAGCAGTACAGGCTCTGGGGCCAACGTCCTGACTTTC
CASSTGSGANVLTF
>TRBD1|TRBV29-1|.|TRBJ2-5
TGCAGCGTTGGCCGGACAGGGTACCAAGAGACCCAGTACTTC
CSVGRTGYQETQYF
>.|TRBV6-5|.|TRBJ1-2
TGTGCCAGCAGTCGGGGGCCCTATGGCTACACCTTC
CASSRGPYGYTF
>.|TRBV5-1|.|TRBJ2-7
TGCGCCAGCAGCCCAGAATTGGGGGCGCTCGACGAGCAGTACTTC
CASSPELGALDEQYF
>.|TRBV27|.|TRBJ1-3
TGTGCCAGCAGTCCGCAGAACTCTGGAAACACCATATATTTT
CASSPQNSGNTIYF
>TRBD1|TRBV10-3|.|TRBJ2-5
TGTGCCATCAGCGGCGGACAGGGCCAAGAGACCCAGTACTTC
CAISGGQGQETQYF
>TRBD1|TRBV5-1|.|TRBJ1-2
TGCGCCAGCAGCCCATGGACAGGCGGCCCTCTTTATGGCTACACCTTC
CASSPWTGGPLYGYTF
>.|TRBV27|.|TRBJ2-7
TGTGCCAGCACCCCAGGGACCTTCTCCTACGAGCAGTACTTC
CASTPGTFSYEQYF
>.|TRBV7-9|few|TRBJ1-5
TGTGCCAGCAGCTTAAACTCTGATAGCAATCAGCCCCAGCATTTT
CASSLNSDSNQPQHF
>.|TRBV2|.|TRBJ2-3
TGTGCCAGCAGTGTAGGGGTAGCGGAAATCACAGATACGCAGTATTTT
CASSVGVAEITDTQYF
>.|TRBV2|once|TRBJ2-7
TGTGCCAGCAAGGCGGGGGCGTCCTACGAGCAGTACTTC
CASKAGASYEQYF
>TRBD1|TRBV19|.|TRBJ2-2
TGTGCCAGTAGTAGCCGACAGGGGGCCGCGAACACCGGGGAGCTGTTTTTT
CASSSRQGAANTGELFF
>.|TRBV19|few|TRBJ1-5
TGTGCCAGCCGTTGGGAGGGAGTCAATCAGCCCCAGCATTTT
CASRWEGVNQPQHF
>.|TRBV15|.|TRBJ1-2
TGTGCCACCAGCAGAGATCTCTATGGCTACACCTTC
CATSRDLYGYTF
>.|TRBV7-9|.|TRBJ2-7
TGTGCCAGCAGCGGTACGTCGCACCGTAACTTGTTGGACTTC
CASSGTSHRNLLDF
>.|TRBV7-8|once|TRBJ2-2
TGTGCCAGCAGCTTTAACAGAGTCACCGGGGAGCTGTTTTTT
CASSFNRVTGELFF
>TRBD1|TRBV19|.|TRBJ1-2
TGTGCCAGTAGTAGGGAACAGGGGAGCTATGGCTACACCTTC
CASSREQGSYGYTF
>TRBD2|TRBV18|.|TRBJ2-7
TGTGCCAGCTCGATTGAGCGGGAGGGCCGGGGGTACGAGCAGTACTTC
CASSIEREGRGYEQYF
>TRBD2|TRBV7-3|.|TRBJ2-3
TGTGCCAGCAGCTTCCGCGGGAGGTCAGATACGCAGTATTTT
CASSFRGRSDTQYF
>.|TRBV5-6|.|TRBJ1-2
TGTGCCAGCAGCCATGTCCGGGGGCGAGGCTACACCTTC
CASSHVRGRGYTF
>TRBD1|TRBV7-3|.|TRBJ2-2
TGTGCCAGCAGCCCCCGACCGGACAGGACTAACACCGGGGAGCTGTTTTTT
CASSPRPDRTNTGELFF
>.|TRBV5-1|.|TRBJ1-5
TGCGCCAGCAGCCCTTTTGGGGGTCAGCCCCAGCATTTT
CASSPFGGQPQHF
>TRBD2|TRBV30|.|TRBJ2-7
TGTGCCTGGAGTGGACTAGCGGCGCCCGCCGAGCAGTACTTC
CAWSGLAAPAEQYF
>TRBD1|TRBV6-5|.|TRBJ1-2
TGTGCCAGCAGTTTCGCCGGGACAGGAGACTATGGCTACACCTTC
CASSFAGTGDYGYTF
>.|TRBV4-3|.|TRBJ1-2
TGCGCCAGCAGCCAAAGCCCGGGGGGCGTCGTCGGCTACACCTTC
CASSQSPGGVVGYTF
>.|TRBV25-1|.|TRBJ2-3
TGTGCCAGCAGTGAAATAGGGAGCGTGGAGACTCTAGATACGCAGTATTTT
CASSEIGSVETLDTQYF
>TRBD1|TRBV6-5|.|TRBJ2-5
TGTGCCAGCAGTTCCTTCGACAGGGGGGGAGAGACCCAGTACTTC
CASSSFDRGGETQYF
>.|TRBV9|once|TRBJ1-6
TGTGCCAGCAGCGTGGGTGGGGTGGACTTT
CASSVGGVDF
>TRBD1|TRBV2|.|TRBJ1-2
TGTGCCAGCAGCCCAGCACCTGCCGGGACAGCCTCTCGCTACACCTTC
CASSPAPAGTASRYTF
>TRBD2|TRBV6-5|.|TRBJ2-7
TGTGCCAGCAGGAGCGGGATCGACGAGCAGTACTTC
CASRSGIDEQYF
>.|TRBV19|.|TRBJ2-3
TGTGCCAGTAGTATCCAGGGAGATACGCAGTATTTT
CASSIQGDTQYF
>.|TRBV15|once|TRBJ1-2
TGTGCCACCAGTAGTAACTATGGCTACACCTTC
CATSSNYGYTF
>.|TRBV5-1|.|TRBJ1-2
TGCGCCAGCAGCTGGGAGACTAACTATGGCTACACCTTC
CASSWETNYGYTF